This T cell receptor beta chain comes out of a study of human T cells and chemical hapten exposure. Study-wide context: There were weekly diphenylcyclopropenone doses to the scalp for patients throughout the roughly 25-week study.

This clonotype has a count of ten or more. Separate cDNA molecules received unique molecular identifiers, which the library attached to them. TCRdb re-called the RACE reads with MiXCR, one entry per CDR3 protein. The data contain fewer than 400,000 distinct CDR3 sequences, about 7% of them singletons. Indicated time point: patch test 1, 2 weeks after DPC sensitization. Treatment meaning: therapeutic diphenylcyclopropenone sensitization with weekly scalp DPC. Donors were 18 to 70-year-old alopecia patients suitable for DPC. V was shortened by 5 bases and J by 4 bases, with 11 bases between the two germline ends. The germline CDR1 and CDR2 sequences are SGHVS and FQNEAQ. The CDR3 sequence is 13 residues long.

The J gene is TRBJ1-2, the V gene TRBV7-8; D possibly corresponds to TRBD1 (5 bases). Specimen: whole blood, collected in connection with sensitization to the hapten diphenylcyclopropenone (DPC). The TCR comes from a woman in her late teens or twenties with alopecia areata. Some clones in this sample may be carry-over from other donors' samples. The CDR3 is CASSRDSFYGYTF. DNA of the CDR3: TGTGCCAGCAGCCGTGACAGCTTCTATGGCTACACCTTC.